This T cell receptor (beta chain) was profiled in a study of blood T cells in healthy people across ages. Study summary: With template switching, about one barcoded beta molecule was captured per two T cells.

From germline, CDR1 is MNHEY and CDR2 SVGEGT. The CDR3 extends over 15 amino acids. Study-wide results and limits: The study lacked donor CMV status, which possibly confounded expanded clonotype changes.

In the case of this clonotype: Antigen specificity is unknown.

Primed by a sample-barcoded 5' primer and a J-beta primer mix, a second PCR proceeded for roughly 7 to 12 cycles. The template-switch adaptor was a 5' adaptor with 12 random nucleotides. It tagged each cDNA molecule. From the 5' RACE reads, TCRdb called clonotypes with MiXCR, one entry per CDR3 protein. The sample has 650,000 to 950,000 distinct CDR3 sequences; roughly 44% are singletons. Source material: blood. This chain connects TRBV6-2 or TRBV6-3 to TRBJ2-4, with D possibly being TRBD2 (5 bases). Judging by the DNA end, TRBJ2-7 fits better; the J call may be wrong. The receptor comes from a man aged 60 to 75 in good health. The chain's CDR3 is CASSYSPGNPYEQYF. The CDR3 DNA reads as TGTGCCAGCAGTTACTCCCCGGGGAATCCCTACGAGCAGTACTTC.